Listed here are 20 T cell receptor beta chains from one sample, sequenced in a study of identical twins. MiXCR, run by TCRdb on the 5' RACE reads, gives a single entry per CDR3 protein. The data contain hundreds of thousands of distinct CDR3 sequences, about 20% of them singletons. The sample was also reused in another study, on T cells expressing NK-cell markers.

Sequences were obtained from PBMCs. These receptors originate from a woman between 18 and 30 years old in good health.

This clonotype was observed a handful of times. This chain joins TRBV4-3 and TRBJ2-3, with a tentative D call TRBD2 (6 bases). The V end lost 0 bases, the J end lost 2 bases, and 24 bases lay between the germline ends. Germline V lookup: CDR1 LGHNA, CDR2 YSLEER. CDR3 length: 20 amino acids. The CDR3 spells CASSQDHRGISFTSTDTQYF. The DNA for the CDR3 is TGCGCCAGCAGCCAAGATCATCGGGGGATCAGCTTCACCTCCACAGATACGCAGTATTTT.

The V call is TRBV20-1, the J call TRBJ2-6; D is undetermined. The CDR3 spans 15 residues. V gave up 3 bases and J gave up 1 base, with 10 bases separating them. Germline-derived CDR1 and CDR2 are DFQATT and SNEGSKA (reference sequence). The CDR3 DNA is TGCAGTGCTAGCGGGTCTGGGTCTGGGGCCAACGTCCTGACTTTC. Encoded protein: CSASGSGSGANVLTF.

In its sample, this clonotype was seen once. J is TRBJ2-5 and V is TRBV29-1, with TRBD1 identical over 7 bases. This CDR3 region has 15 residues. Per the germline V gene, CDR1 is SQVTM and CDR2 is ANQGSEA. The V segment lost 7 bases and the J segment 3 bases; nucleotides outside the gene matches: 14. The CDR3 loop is CSARGRGKEKETQYF. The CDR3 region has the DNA TGCAGCGCGAGGGGCAGGGGGAAGGAAAAAGAGACCCAGTACTTC.

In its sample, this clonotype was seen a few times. Here the CDR3 reads CASRLQGRNEKLFF. DNA of the CDR3: TGCGCCAGCCGACTTCAGGGGCGTAATGAAAAACTGTTTTTT. The chain joins TRBV5-1 to TRBJ1-4; TRBD1 is a possible D gene (6 bases). V lost 7 bases and J lost 4, with 14 bases in between. Germline V gene sequence: CDR1 SGHRS, CDR2 YFSETQ. CDR3 length: 14 amino acids.

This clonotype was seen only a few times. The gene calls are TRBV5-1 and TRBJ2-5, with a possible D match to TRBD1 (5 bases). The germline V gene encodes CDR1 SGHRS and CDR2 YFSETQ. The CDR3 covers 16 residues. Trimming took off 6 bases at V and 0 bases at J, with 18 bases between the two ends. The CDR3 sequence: CASTLGRAMNQETQYF. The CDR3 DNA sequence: TGCGCCAGCACCCTGGGCAGGGCCATGAACCAAGAGACCCAGTACTTC. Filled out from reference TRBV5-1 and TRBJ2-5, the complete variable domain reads KAGVTQTPRYLIKTRGQQVTLSCSPISGHRSVSWYQQTPGQGLQFLFEYFSETQRNKGNFPGRFSGRQFSNSRSEMNVSTLELGDSALYLCASTLGRAMNQETQYFGPGTRLLVL.

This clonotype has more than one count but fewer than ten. The CDR3 protein is CSALKGQQGYNEQFF. The CDR3 coding sequence is TGCAGTGCCCTGAAGGGCCAGCAAGGATACAATGAGCAGTTCTTC. This rearrangement joins TRBV20-1 to TRBJ2-1; D is uncertain. The germline CDR1 and CDR2 sequences are DFQATT and SNEGSKA (reference sequence). Trimming left V 6 bases short and J 4 bases short, with 19 bases between. CDR3 length: 15 amino acids.

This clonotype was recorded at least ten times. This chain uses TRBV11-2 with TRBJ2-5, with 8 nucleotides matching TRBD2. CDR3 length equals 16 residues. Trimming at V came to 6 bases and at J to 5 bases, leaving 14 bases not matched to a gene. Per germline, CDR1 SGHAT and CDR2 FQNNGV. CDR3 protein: CASRLSRKRGWETQYF. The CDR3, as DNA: TGTGCCAGCAGACTCAGTCGGAAGCGGGGGTGGGAGACCCAGTACTTC.

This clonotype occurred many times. The CDR3 is CASRYEMNTEAFF. The CDR3, as DNA: TGTGCCAGCAGGTATGAGATGAACACTGAAGCTTTCTTT. The J gene is TRBJ1-1, the V gene TRBV6-5; D call uncertain. Trimming took off 6 bases at V and 0 bases at J, with 8 bases between the two ends. The length of the CDR3 is 13 residues. In germline, CDR1 is MNHEY, CDR2 SVGAGI.

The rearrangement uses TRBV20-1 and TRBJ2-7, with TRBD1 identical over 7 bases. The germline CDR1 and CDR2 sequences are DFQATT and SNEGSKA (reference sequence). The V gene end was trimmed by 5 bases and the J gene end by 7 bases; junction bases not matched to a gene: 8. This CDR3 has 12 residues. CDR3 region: CSAQTGSGEQYF. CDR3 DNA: TGCAGTGCTCAGACAGGGTCGGGTGAGCAGTACTTC.

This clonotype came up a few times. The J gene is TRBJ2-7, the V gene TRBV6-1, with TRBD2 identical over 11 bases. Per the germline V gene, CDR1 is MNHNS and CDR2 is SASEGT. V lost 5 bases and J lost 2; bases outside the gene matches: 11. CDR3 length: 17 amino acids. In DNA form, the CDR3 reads TGTGCCAGCAGTCCCTCTATAGCGGGAGGGATCCCCTACGAGCAGTACTTC. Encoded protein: CASSPSIAGGIPYEQYF.

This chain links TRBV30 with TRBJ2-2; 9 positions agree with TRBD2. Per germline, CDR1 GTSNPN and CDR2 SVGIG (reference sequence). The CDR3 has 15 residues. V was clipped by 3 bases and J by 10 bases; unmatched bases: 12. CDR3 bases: TGTGCCTGGAGCCCTTGGCGGGAGGGCCGAACGGAGCTGTTTTTT. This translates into CAWSPWREGRTELFF.

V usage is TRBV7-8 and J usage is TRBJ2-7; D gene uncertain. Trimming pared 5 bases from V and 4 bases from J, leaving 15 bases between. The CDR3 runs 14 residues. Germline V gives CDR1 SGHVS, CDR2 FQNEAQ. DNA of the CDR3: TGTGCCAGCAGCCTCCTGATACACGGATACGAGCAGTACTTC. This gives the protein CASSLLIHGYEQYF.

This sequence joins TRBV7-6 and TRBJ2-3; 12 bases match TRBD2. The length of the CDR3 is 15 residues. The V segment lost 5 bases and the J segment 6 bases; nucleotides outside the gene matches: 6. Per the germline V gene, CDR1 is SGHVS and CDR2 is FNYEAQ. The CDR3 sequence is CASSPTSGSRDTQYF. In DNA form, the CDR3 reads TGTGCCAGCAGCCCGACTAGCGGGAGTAGGGATACGCAGTATTTT.

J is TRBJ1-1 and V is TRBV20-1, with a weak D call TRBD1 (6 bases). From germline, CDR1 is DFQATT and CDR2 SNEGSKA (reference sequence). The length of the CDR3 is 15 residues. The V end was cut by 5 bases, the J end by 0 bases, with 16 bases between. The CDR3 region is CSAFAGADLNTEAFF. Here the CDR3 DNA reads TGCAGTGCTTTCGCAGGGGCGGACCTGAACACTGAAGCTTTCTTT.

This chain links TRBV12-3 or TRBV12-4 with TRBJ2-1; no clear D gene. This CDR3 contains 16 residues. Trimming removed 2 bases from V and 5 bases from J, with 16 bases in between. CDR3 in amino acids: CASSLWPTDSHNEQFF. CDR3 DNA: TGTGCCAGCAGTTTATGGCCCACTGATTCCCACAATGAGCAGTTCTTC.

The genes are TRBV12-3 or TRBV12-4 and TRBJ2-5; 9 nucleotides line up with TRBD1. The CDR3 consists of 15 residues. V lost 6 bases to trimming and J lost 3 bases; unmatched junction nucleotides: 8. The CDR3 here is CASRLDTGGEETQYF. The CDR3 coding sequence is TGTGCCAGCAGACTGGACACAGGGGGCGAAGAGACCCAGTACTTC.

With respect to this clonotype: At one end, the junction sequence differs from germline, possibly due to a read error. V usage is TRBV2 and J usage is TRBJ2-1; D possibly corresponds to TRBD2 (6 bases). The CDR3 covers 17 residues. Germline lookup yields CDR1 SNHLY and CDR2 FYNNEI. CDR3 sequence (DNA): TGTGCCTGCAGTTTTGGCGGGCGGGGTCGCACCTACAATGAGCAGTTCTTC. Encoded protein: CACSFGGRGRTYNEQFF.

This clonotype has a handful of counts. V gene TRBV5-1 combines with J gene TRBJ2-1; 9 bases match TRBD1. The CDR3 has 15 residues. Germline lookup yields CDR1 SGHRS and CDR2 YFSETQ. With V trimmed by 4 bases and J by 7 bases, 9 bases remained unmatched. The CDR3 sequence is CASSHDRGAGNEQFF. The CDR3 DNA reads TGCGCCAGCAGCCACGACAGGGGGGCAGGAAATGAGCAGTTCTTC. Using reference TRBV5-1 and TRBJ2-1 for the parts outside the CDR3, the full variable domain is KAGVTQTPRYLIKTRGQQVTLSCSPISGHRSVSWYQQTPGQGLQFLFEYFSETQRNKGNFPGRFSGRQFSNSRSEMNVSTLELGDSALYLCASSHDRGAGNEQFFGPGTRLTVL.

The CDR3, as DNA: TGTGCCAGCAGCCCCGAAGGGTCCTCCTACGAGCAGTACTTC. Protein sequence: CASSPEGSSYEQYF. The rearrangement joins TRBV9 to TRBJ2-7; unclear D gene. The CDR3 totals 14 residues. V lost 4 bases and J lost 0, with 11 bases in between. Per germline, CDR1 SGDLS and CDR2 YYNGEE.

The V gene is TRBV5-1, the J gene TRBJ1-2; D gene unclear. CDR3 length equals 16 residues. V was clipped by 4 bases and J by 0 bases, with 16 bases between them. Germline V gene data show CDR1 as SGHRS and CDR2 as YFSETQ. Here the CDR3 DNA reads TGCGCCAGCAGCCCTGGTGCGCGGGAGGCTAACTATGGCTACACCTTC. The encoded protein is CASSPGAREANYGYTF.